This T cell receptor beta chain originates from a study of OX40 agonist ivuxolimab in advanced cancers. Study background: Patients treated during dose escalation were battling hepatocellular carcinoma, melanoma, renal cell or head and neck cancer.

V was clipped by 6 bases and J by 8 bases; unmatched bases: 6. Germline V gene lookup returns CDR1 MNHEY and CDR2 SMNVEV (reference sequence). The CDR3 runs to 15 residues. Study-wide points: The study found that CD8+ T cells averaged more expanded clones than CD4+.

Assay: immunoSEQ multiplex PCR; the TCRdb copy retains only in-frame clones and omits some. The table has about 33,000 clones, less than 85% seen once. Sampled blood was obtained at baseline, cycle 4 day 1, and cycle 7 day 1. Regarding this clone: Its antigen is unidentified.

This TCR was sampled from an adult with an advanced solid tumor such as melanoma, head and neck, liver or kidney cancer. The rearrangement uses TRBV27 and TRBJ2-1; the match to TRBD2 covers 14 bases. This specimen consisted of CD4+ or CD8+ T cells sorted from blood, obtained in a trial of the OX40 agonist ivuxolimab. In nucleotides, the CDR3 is TGTGCCAGCAGGACCGGGACTAGCGGGAGCGATGAGCAGTTCTTC. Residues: CASRTGTSGSDEQFF.